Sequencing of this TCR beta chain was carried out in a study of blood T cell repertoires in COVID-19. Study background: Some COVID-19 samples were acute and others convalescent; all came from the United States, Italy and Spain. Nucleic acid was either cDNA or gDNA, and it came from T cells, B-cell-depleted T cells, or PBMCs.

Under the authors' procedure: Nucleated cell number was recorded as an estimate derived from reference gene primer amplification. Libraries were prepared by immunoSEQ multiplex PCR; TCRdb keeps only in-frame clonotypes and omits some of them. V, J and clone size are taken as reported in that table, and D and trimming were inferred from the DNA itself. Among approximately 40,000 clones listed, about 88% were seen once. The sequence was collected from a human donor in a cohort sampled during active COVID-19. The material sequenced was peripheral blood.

CDR3 sequence: CASSITGTGNYGYTF. The CDR3 bases are TGTGCCAGCAGTATCACCGGGACAGGGAACTATGGCTACACCTTC. The chain has TRBV28 and TRBJ1-2, with 9 bases fitting TRBD1. The V gene's germline CDR1 is MDHEN and CDR2 SYDVKM. With 5 bases clipped from V and 2 bases from J, the junction kept 6 bases outside the gene matches. The CDR3 extends over 15 amino acids.